This TCR beta chain was sequenced during a study of OX40 agonist ivuxolimab in advanced cancers. About the study: In this cohort, patients received ivuxolimab, an agonistic anti-OX40 (CD134) antibody. Study conclusions and caveats: Partial responders at 0.1-3.0 mg/kg had among the lowest clonal expansion. CD4+ and CD8+ blood T cells expanded clonally by week 6 at 0.1 to 3.0 mg/kg.

The CDR3 consists of 16 residues. Per the germline V gene, CDR1 is SGHRS and CDR2 is YFSETQ. V lost 0 bases and J 7 bases, leaving 17 bases between the germline ends. Sampling of blood occurred at baseline, cycle 4 day 1, and cycle 7 day 1. Concerning this clone: Its antigen remains unidentified.

The table came from immunoSEQ multiplex PCR; TCRdb's copy has only in-frame clones and leaves some out. The sample lists about 88,000 clones, about 86% seen once, with around 1.6% in the top ten. The chain recombines TRBV5-1 with TRBJ2-1, with D possibly being TRBD1 or TRBD2 (7 bases each). Sequencing used CD4+ or CD8+ T cells sorted from blood, obtained in a trial of the OX40 agonist ivuxolimab. The TCR was taken from an adult with an advanced solid tumor such as melanoma, head and neck, liver or kidney cancer. The CDR3 DNA follows: TGCGCCAGCAGCTTGGGGGACAGCGGGGAGGCGAATGAGCAGTTCTTC. Amino acid sequence: CASSLGDSGEANEQFF. Complete variable domain (other parts from reference TRBV5-1 and TRBJ2-1): KAGVTQTPRYLIKTRGQQVTLSCSPISGHRSVSWYQQTPGQGLQFLFEYFSETQRNKGNFPGRFSGRQFSNSRSEMNVSTLELGDSALYLCASSLGDSGEANEQFFGPGTRLTVL.